This T cell receptor beta chain is from a study of blood T cells in healthy people across ages. Study observations and caveats: Versus aged donors, long-lived donors had higher diversity and more naive CD4+ cells.

The use of a sample-barcoded 5' primer and a J-beta primer mix characterized a second PCR of 7 to 11 cycles. Each cDNA molecule was tagged by a template-switch adaptor with 12 random nucleotides. TCRdb itself ran the 5' RACE reads through MiXCR, one entry per CDR3 protein. The sample contains 600,000 to 800,000 distinct CDR3 sequences, under 25% of which appear only once. Trimming took 6 bases from V and 0 from J; bases not matched to a gene: 11. The CDR3 is 19 residues long. Germline loops: CDR1 MNHNS, CDR2 SASEGT. PBMCs were isolated at a quantity of at least 6 million per sample. Details on this clonotype: Its antigen is as yet unknown.

Sample: blood. The clonotype originates from a man between 65 and 80 years old in good health. The chain has TRBV6-1 and TRBJ2-6, with 10 nucleotides matching TRBD1. The CDR3 is CASSRELTGGFSGANVLTF. The CDR3 DNA follows: TGTGCCAGCAGCCGCGAATTGACAGGGGGCTTCTCTGGGGCCAACGTCCTGACTTTC.